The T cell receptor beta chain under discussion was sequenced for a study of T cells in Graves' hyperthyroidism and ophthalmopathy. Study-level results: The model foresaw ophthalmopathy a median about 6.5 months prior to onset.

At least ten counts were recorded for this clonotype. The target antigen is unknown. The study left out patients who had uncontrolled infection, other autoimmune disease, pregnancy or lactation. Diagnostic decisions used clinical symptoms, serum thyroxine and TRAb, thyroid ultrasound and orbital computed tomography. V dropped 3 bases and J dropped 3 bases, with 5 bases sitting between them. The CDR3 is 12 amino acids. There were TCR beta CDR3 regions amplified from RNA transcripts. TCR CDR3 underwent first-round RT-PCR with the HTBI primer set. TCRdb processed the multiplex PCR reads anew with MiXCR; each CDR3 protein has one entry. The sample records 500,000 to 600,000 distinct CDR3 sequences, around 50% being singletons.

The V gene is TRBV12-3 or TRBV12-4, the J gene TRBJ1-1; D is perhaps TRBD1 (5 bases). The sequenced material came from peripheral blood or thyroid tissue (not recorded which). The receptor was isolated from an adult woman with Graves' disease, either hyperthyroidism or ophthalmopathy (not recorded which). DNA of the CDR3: TGTGCCAGCAGTTTGGGGCACACTGAAGCTTTCTTT. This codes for CASSLGHTEAFF.